These T cell receptor beta chains were read from a single sample in a study of T cells in Graves' hyperthyroidism and ophthalmopathy. TCRdb re-called the multiplex PCR reads with MiXCR, one entry per CDR3 protein. The sample has under 350,000 distinct CDR3 sequences; roughly 20% are singletons. Sequencing was carried out using blood. The receptors derive from a woman aged 50 to 65 with Graves' hyperthyroidism. CDR3s leave out the opening cysteine and the closing phenylalanine or tryptophan. Fields, in order: V gene, J gene, CDR3 protein.

V gene: TRBV11-2; J gene: TRBJ2-1; CDR3 protein: ASSLVLDSYNEQF
V gene: TRBV6-6; J gene: TRBJ1-2; CDR3 protein: ASSYSAGQIYGYT
V gene: TRBV7-9; J gene: TRBJ1-1; CDR3 protein: SSSFGTTNTEAF
V gene: TRBV6-2/TRBV6-3; J gene: TRBJ1-2; CDR3 protein: ASSYSSGQDPNYGYT
V gene: TRBV24-1; J gene: TRBJ2-3; CDR3 protein: ATSPGAITDTQY
V gene: TRBV20-1; J gene: TRBJ2-1; CDR3 protein: SARSGGADNEQF
V gene: TRBV7-3; J gene: TRBJ1-1; CDR3 protein: ASSPTGGPPGSGTEAF
V gene: TRBV24-1; J gene: TRBJ2-5; CDR3 protein: ATNAGTGKETQY
V gene: TRBV20-1; J gene: TRBJ2-5; CDR3 protein: SARDHSETQY
V gene: TRBV5-1; J gene: TRBJ2-1; CDR3 protein: ASSKQGARSSEQF
V gene: TRBV27; J gene: TRBJ1-2; CDR3 protein: ATRVYKGGLSGYT
V gene: TRBV25-1; J gene: TRBJ1-3; CDR3 protein: ASSPRGGLSGNTIY
V gene: TRBV20-1; J gene: TRBJ2-5; CDR3 protein: SARLADQETQY
V gene: TRBV6-1; J gene: TRBJ2-1; CDR3 protein: ASSLGGGPYNEQF
V gene: TRBV10-3; J gene: TRBJ2-5; CDR3 protein: AISAQGGQETQY
V gene: TRBV5-1; J gene: TRBJ1-6; CDR3 protein: ASSLAGAGGLSPLH
V gene: TRBV20-1; J gene: TRBJ2-5; CDR3 protein: SALPGTEQETQY
V gene: TRBV6-6; J gene: TRBJ2-1; CDR3 protein: ASTTPGLLKGEQF
V gene: TRBV12-3/TRBV12-4; J gene: TRBJ2-5; CDR3 protein: ASSRQGPQETQY
V gene: TRBV28; J gene: TRBJ2-5; CDR3 protein: ASSTNREEAQY
V gene: TRBV28; J gene: TRBJ2-7; CDR3 protein: ASRLAGSPPYEQY
V gene: TRBV10-3; J gene: TRBJ2-5; CDR3 protein: AISPGTGESKGPDRKTQY
V gene: TRBV30; J gene: TRBJ2-5; CDR3 protein: ACGGVGETQY
V gene: TRBV9; J gene: TRBJ2-2; CDR3 protein: ASSGDTGELF
V gene: TRBV3-1; J gene: TRBJ1-4; CDR3 protein: ASSTTGSGGEKLF
V gene: TRBV29-1; J gene: TRBJ1-2; CDR3 protein: SVARAPYGYT
V gene: TRBV12-5; J gene: TRBJ1-2; CDR3 protein: ASGTDRGGYT
V gene: TRBV20-1; J gene: TRBJ2-5; CDR3 protein: SARDTETQY
V gene: TRBV28; J gene: TRBJ2-1; CDR3 protein: ASAGSGTPGDEQF
V gene: TRBV3-1; J gene: TRBJ2-7; CDR3 protein: ASSQDLAAGGEQY
V gene: TRBV2; J gene: TRBJ2-1; CDR3 protein: ATDRGPYNEQF
V gene: TRBV7-9; J gene: TRBJ2-7; CDR3 protein: ASSPQGNSYEQY
V gene: TRBV19; J gene: TRBJ1-2; CDR3 protein: ASTKAGTHGYT
V gene: TRBV30; J gene: TRBJ1-6; CDR3 protein: AWTFRDKNSPLH
V gene: TRBV2; J gene: TRBJ1-2; CDR3 protein: ASSAAWGQGDYGYT
V gene: TRBV6-2/TRBV6-3; J gene: TRBJ1-2; CDR3 protein: ASSSADSYGYT
V gene: TRBV2; J gene: TRBJ2-3; CDR3 protein: ASSDVNGVGTDTQY
V gene: TRBV20-1; J gene: TRBJ2-3; CDR3 protein: SAPLPGLDTDTQY
V gene: TRBV28; J gene: TRBJ2-3; CDR3 protein: ASSSFGAASTDTQY
V gene: TRBV9; J gene: TRBJ1-2; CDR3 protein: ASSAAGGDFRWYGYT